The clone carrying this T cell receptor beta chain was seen ten or more times. Its specificity is unknown. Time point indicated: newly diagnosed GD, antithyroid drugs for less than 3 months. Extracted PBMC RNA gave rise to the TCR library. This entry is derived from a study of regulatory T cells in long-lasting Graves disease. Study results and limitations: Peripheral blood, not thyroid tissue, was the sole material studied.

Arm-PCR with iRepertoire HTBI primers amplified the CDR3 regions for these TCR beta libraries. TCRdb independently ran MiXCR on the multiplex PCR reads; one entry per CDR3 protein. The sample has about 380,000 distinct CDR3 sequences; 15% to 17% are singletons. This CDR3 is 14 amino acids long. V gave up 11 bases and J gave up 5 bases, with 20 bases separating them. The gene calls are TRBV12-3 or TRBV12-4 and TRBJ2-3; D uncertain. The sample consisted of peripheral blood mononuclear cells (PBMCs), taken at new diagnosis, from a patient treated with antithyroid drugs. This TCR derives from a female donor with Graves disease. Written as DNA, the CDR3 is TGTGCCGCGGCTGTTGGCGCCCTCGGAGATACGCAGTATTTT. The encoded protein is CAAAVGALGDTQYF.